One and the same sample provided the 16 T cell receptor beta chains below, sequenced in a study of regulatory T cells in long-lasting Graves disease. Libraries of TCR beta came from iRepertoire HTBI primers plus Arm-PCR of CDR3 regions. TCRdb reanalysed the multiplex PCR reads using MiXCR and keeps one entry per CDR3 protein. This table has about 220,000 distinct CDR3 sequences, roughly 19% appearing once. Time point in this sample: newly diagnosed GD, antithyroid drugs for less than 3 months. The TCR library used RNA extracted from PBMCs. This same sample was also taken into another study, of T cells in Graves' hyperthyroidism and ophthalmopathy.

Sequenced material: peripheral blood mononuclear cells (PBMCs), taken at new diagnosis, from a patient treated with antithyroid drugs. Receptors originate from a young woman with Graves disease.

The rearrangement links TRBV6-2 or TRBV6-3 to TRBJ2-1, with TRBD2 identical over 11 bases. Germline V CDR1 and CDR2: MNHEY, SVGEGT. The V segment lost 5 bases and the J segment 3 bases; nucleotides outside the gene matches: 6. The CDR3 sequence is 16 residues long. For the CDR3, the DNA is TGTGCCAGCAGTGAGAGGACTAGCGGGTTCTACAATGAGCAGTTCTTC. This gives the protein CASSERTSGFYNEQFF.

This clonotype was seen a few times. Mismatch with germline at one junction end may stem from a read error. J is TRBJ2-1 and V is TRBV12-3 or TRBV12-4, with D hard to call. The CDR3 has 13 residues. The CDR3 nucleotides read TGTGCCAGCCAAGATGACACCCAAAATGATCAGTTCTTC. Amino acid sequence: CASQDDTQNDQFF.

This clonotype was detected many times. This chain links TRBV4-1 with TRBJ1-1; D is ambiguous. The germline gives CDR1 MGHRA, CDR2 YSYEKL. Trimming took 0 bases from V and 0 from J, leaving 14 bases between them. This CDR3 contains 17 residues. The CDR3 reads CASSQDPLRTVNTEAFF. As DNA, the CDR3 is TGCGCCAGCAGCCAAGATCCTTTAAGGACCGTGAACACTGAAGCTTTCTTT.

Notes on this clonotype: A much larger clone lies one base from this, so it may be a read error. The chain joins TRBV12-3 or TRBV12-4 to TRBJ1-1; a possible D gene is TRBD1 (5 bases). This CDR3 has 13 residues. Written as DNA, the CDR3 is TGTGGCAGCAAGCCGGGGGGTAGGGCTGAAGCTTTCTTT. Protein sequence: CGSKPGGRAEAFF.

The table lists this clonotype with many counts. The V call is TRBV28, the J call TRBJ2-7; 11 positions agree with TRBD1. The V gene end was trimmed by 6 bases and the J gene end by 4 bases; junction bases not matched to a gene: 11. CDR1 is MDHEN, CDR2 SYDVKM, per germline. CDR3 length: 16 amino acids. The CDR3 reads CASRSSGTGGKYEQYF. The CDR3, as DNA: TGTGCCAGCAGGAGTTCCGGGACAGGGGGAAAGTACGAGCAGTACTTC.

The rearrangement uses TRBV12-3 or TRBV12-4 and TRBJ2-1; 11 bases fit TRBD2. V was clipped by 7 bases and J by 4 bases; unmatched bases: 6. The CDR3 extends over 15 amino acids. DNA of the CDR3: TGTGCCAGCACCCCGGGACTAGCGGTTTACAATGAGCAGTTCTTC. Encoded protein: CASTPGLAVYNEQFF.

This clonotype has ten or more counts. V and J are TRBV6-1 and TRBJ2-1; perhaps D is TRBD1 or TRBD2 (5 bases each). The CDR3 is made up of 12 amino acids. The V end was cut by 8 bases, the J end by 3 bases, with 8 bases between. Germline V gene data show CDR1 as MNHNS and CDR2 as SASEGT. The CDR3: CASLGVYNEQFF. The CDR3 DNA reads TGTGCCAGCCTGGGGGTCTACAATGAGCAGTTCTTC.

Ten or more counts support this clonotype. The chain is built from TRBV5-1 and TRBJ2-3, with D possibly being TRBD2 (5 bases). Trimming took 2 bases from V and 8 from J, leaving 15 bases between them. Germline loops: CDR1 SGHRS, CDR2 YFSETQ. This CDR3 is built from 14 residues. CDR3 in amino acids: CASSFDSSGGTQYF. Written as DNA, the CDR3 is TGCGCCAGCAGCTTTGACTCGTCAGGAGGTACGCAGTATTTT. Full variable domain (remainder filled in from reference TRBV5-1 and TRBJ2-3): KAGVTQTPRYLIKTRGQQVTLSCSPISGHRSVSWYQQTPGQGLQFLFEYFSETQRNKGNFPGRFSGRQFSNSRSEMNVSTLELGDSALYLCASSFDSSGGTQYFGPGTRLTVL.

The chain couples TRBV28 to TRBJ1-4; perhaps TRBD1 as D (5 bases). The ends were cut back, 4 bases at V and 0 bases at J, with 12 bases in the middle. This CDR3 has 16 amino acids. The germline V gene encodes CDR1 MDHEN and CDR2 SYDVKM. DNA of the CDR3: TGTGCCAGCAGTTCGACAGCCTCAGCAACTAATGAAAAACTGTTTTTT. It codes for CASSSTASATNEKLFF. Full variable domain (missing parts from reference TRBV28 and TRBJ1-4): DVKVTQSSRYLVKRTGEKVFLECVQDMDHENMFWYRQDPGLGLRLIYFSYDVKMKEKGDIPEGYSVSREKKERFSLILESASTNQTSMYLCASSSTASATNEKLFFGSGTQLSVL.

The rearrangement uses TRBV19 and TRBJ2-4; 7 bases are a match to TRBD2. This CDR3 contains 13 residues. Per germline, CDR1 LNHDA and CDR2 SQIVND (reference sequence). V lost 7 bases, J lost 9 bases, and 9 bases stayed unmatched. Written as DNA, the CDR3 is TGTGCCAGTATCGGGGAGGGAGGGCGCATTCAGTACTTC. The encoded protein is CASIGEGGRIQYF.

The rearrangement links TRBV5-6 to TRBJ2-5, with 10 bases identical to TRBD2. The CDR3 totals 18 residues. Losses at the gene ends were 0 bases for V and 4 bases for J; bases not matched to a gene: 12. Germline lookup yields CDR1 SGHDT and CDR2 YYEEEE. The CDR3 region is CASSLDMASGRLGETQYF. CDR3 nucleotides: TGTGCCAGCAGCTTGGACATGGCTAGCGGGAGATTGGGAGAGACCCAGTACTTC.

This clonotype was picked up a small number of times. Germline and junction disagree at one end, which may indicate a read error. This sequence joins TRBV14 and TRBJ2-1; D uncertain. In germline, CDR1 is SGHDN, CDR2 FVKESK. CDR3 size: 16 residues. CDR3: CTSSQDLSGRVNEQFF. The CDR3 nucleotides read TGTACCAGCAGCCAAGATCTTTCGGGTCGAGTCAATGAGCAGTTCTTC. Variable domain in full (rest from reference TRBV14 and TRBJ2-1): EAGVTQFPSHSVIEKGQTVTLRCDPISGHDNLYWYRRVMGKEIKFLLHFVKESKQDESGMPNNRFLAERTGGTYSTLKVQPAELEDSGVYFCTSSQDLSGRVNEQFFGPGTRLTVL.

Notes on this clonotype: This likely stems from a read error, as it lies one base from a far larger clone. This chain joins TRBV2 and TRBJ1-1; D gene unclear. The CDR3 has 13 amino acids. Trimming pared 8 bases from V and 4 bases from J, leaving 14 bases between. Germline V lookup: CDR1 SNHLY, CDR2 FYNNEI. The CDR3: CASRLTVGTEAFF. CDR3 sequence (DNA): TGTGCCAGCCGCCTGACCGTGGGCACTGAAGCTTTCTTT.

This clonotype was seen a few times. Mismatch with germline at one junction end may stem from a read error. This rearrangement joins TRBV9 to TRBJ2-2; a weak D match, TRBD2 (7 bases). Germline lookup yields CDR1 SGDLS and CDR2 YYNGEE. The CDR3 consists of 16 residues. The CDR3 loop reads CASSERGGGAAGQLFF. In DNA form, the CDR3 reads TGTGCCAGCAGCGAAAGAGGGGGGGGGGCCGCCGGGCAGCTGTTTTTT.

About this clonotype itself: A much larger clone is a single base away; this may be a read error. The chain employs TRBV13 and TRBJ1-2; the match to TRBD1 covers 9 bases. There are 15 residues in the CDR3. Germline V gene lookup returns CDR1 PRHDT and CDR2 FYEKMQ (reference sequence). The CDR3 spells CASSLGRGDRDGHTF. CDR3 coding DNA: TGTGCCAGCAGCTTAGGCCGGGGGGACAGGGATGGCCACACCTTC.

The chain is built from TRBV27 and TRBJ2-1, with TRBD2 matching over 7 bases. The germline V gene encodes CDR1 MNHEY and CDR2 SMNVEV (reference sequence). The V segment lost 3 bases and the J segment 7 bases; nucleotides outside the gene matches: 9. The CDR3 length is 15 residues. The CDR3 loop is CASSLTSLLRNEQFF. DNA for the CDR3: TGTGCCAGCAGTTTGACTAGCCTACTAAGGAATGAGCAGTTCTTC.